Listed here are 32 T cell receptor beta chains from one sample, sequenced in a study of cytomegalovirus exposure and HLA in healthy donors. PCR used 60 Vbeta primers and 13 Jbeta primers. The method was immunoSEQ multiplex PCR; TCRdb's version includes in-frame clones alone and lacks a portion of them. The sample has roughly 290,000 clones, 75% to 85% seen once. Specimen: PBMCs. These TCRs come from a girl aged 2-10 years in good health and CMV-seronegative.

The genes are TRBV9 and TRBJ2-2, with TRBD2 matching over 13 bases. This CDR3 comprises 16 residues. CDR1 and CDR2 from the germline V gene are SGDLS and YYNGEE. J lost 8 bases, V lost 1 base, and 5 bases had no gene match. CDR3 bases: TGTGCCAGCAGCGTATCCGGGACTAGCGGGATTGGGGAGCTGTTTTTT. Translated: CASSVSGTSGIGELFF.

J is TRBJ1-2 and V is TRBV2, with a possible D match to TRBD1 (5 bases). The germline gives CDR1 SNHLY, CDR2 FYNNEI. The CDR3 has 13 amino acids. V lost 3 bases and J 7 bases, leaving 12 bases between the germline ends. This CDR3 reads CASSDGGAGGYTF. CDR3 bases: TGTGCCAGCAGTGACGGAGGGGCAGGTGGCTACACCTTC.

The J gene is TRBJ1-3, the V gene TRBV5-8; unclear D gene. The CDR3 has 14 amino acids. The V and J ends lost 3 bases and 0 bases respectively, with 7 bases between them. CDR1 SGHTS and CDR2 YDEGEE come from the germline V gene. The CDR3 protein is CASSSGLSGNTIYF. The CDR3 DNA reads TGTGCCAGCAGCTCGGGTCTCTCTGGAAACACCATATATTTT.

V usage is TRBV19 and J usage is TRBJ2-1, with a possible D match to TRBD1 (5 bases). The V gene lost 10 bases and the J gene lost 3 bases, with 13 bases spanning the gap. CDR1 is LNHDA and CDR2 is SQIVND in the germline V gene (reference sequence). This CDR3 region has 13 residues. CDR3 sequence reads: CATRQLNYNEQFF. Here the CDR3 DNA reads TGTGCCACCAGACAGCTCAACTACAATGAGCAGTTCTTC.

This clone turned up a few times. The CDR3 is CASSLYLEGATAEAFF. CDR3 DNA: TGTGCCAGCAGCTTATATCTCGAGGGGGCTACGGCTGAAGCTTTCTTT. V gene TRBV7-8 combines with J gene TRBJ1-1, with 7 bases identical to TRBD1. CDR1 is SGHVS and CDR2 is FQNEAQ in the germline V gene. V was pared by 2 bases and J by 6 bases, with 12 bases of the junction left unmatched. The CDR3 covers 16 residues.

This chain joins TRBV9 and TRBJ2-3; 12 nucleotides match TRBD2. The CDR3 sequence is 16 residues long. J gave up 2 bases and V 4 bases, and 5 bases lay outside the gene matches. Germline CDR1 is SGDLS and CDR2 is YYNGEE. Written as DNA, the CDR3 is TGTGCCAGCAGCCCCGGACTAGCGGGGATCACAGATACGCAGTATTTT. This sequence encodes CASSPGLAGITDTQYF.

The genes are TRBV6-6 and TRBJ2-5; tentative D call: TRBD2 (6 bases). CDR3 length: 15 residues. Germline CDR1 MNHNY, CDR2 SVGAGI (reference sequence). Trimming removed 8 bases at V and 5 bases at J, with 21 bases between. The CDR3 protein is CASVKMWGRSETQYF. The CDR3 DNA is TGTGCCAGCGTCAAAATGTGGGGGAGGTCGGAGACCCAGTACTTC.

In DNA, the CDR3 is TGTGCCAGCAGCCAAGAGTATGGCAGCAATCAGCCCCAGCATTTT. It encodes CASSQEYGSNQPQHF. The genes are TRBV4-2 and TRBJ1-5; the D is unclear. The CDR3 loop spans 15 amino acids. Trimming stripped 0 bases from V and 1 base from J, with 7 bases between. Germline CDR1 and CDR2: LGHNA and YNFKEQ.

V is TRBV7-3 and J is TRBJ2-3; D possibly corresponds to TRBD2 (6 bases). CDR1 and CDR2 (germline): SGHTA, FQGTGA. The CDR3 is 15 residues long. Deletions cut 2 bases from V and 6 bases from J, with 15 bases between. This CDR3 is CASSLAGTPADTQYF. In DNA form, the CDR3 reads TGTGCCAGCAGCTTAGCGGGAACCCCGGCGGATACGCAGTATTTT.

The chain employs TRBV11-2 and TRBJ2-1, with 10 bases identical to TRBD2. CDR3 size: 15 residues. V lost 2 bases and J lost 12; bases outside the gene matches: 10. Germline V gene data show CDR1 as SGHAT and CDR2 as FQNNGV. The CDR3 spells CASSLSSSGRGVQFF. DNA for the CDR3: TGTGCCAGCAGCTTATCTTCTAGCGGGAGAGGCGTGCAGTTCTTC.

The chain employs TRBV9 and TRBJ1-6; possibly TRBD1 for D (6 bases). This CDR3 is built from 13 residues. Per germline, CDR1 SGDLS and CDR2 YYNGEE. Trimming took 4 bases from V and 8 from J, leaving 10 bases between them. CDR3: CASSTRQDSPLHF. The CDR3, as DNA: TGTGCCAGCAGCACGCGACAGGATTCACCCCTCCACTTT.

About this clone: Germline is not matched at one junction end, which may reflect a read error. This sequence joins TRBV28 and TRBJ1-6; TRBD1 is a possible D gene (5 bases). CDR3 length equals 12 residues. From germline, CDR1 is MDHEN and CDR2 SYDVKM. The CDR3 reads CALGGVRSPLHF. The CDR3 DNA sequence: TGCGCTTTGGGGGGGGTTCGATCACCCCTCCACTTT.

The chain carries TRBV9 and TRBJ2-3; D is possibly TRBD2 (6 bases). Germline assignment: CDR1 SGDLS and CDR2 YYNGEE. The CDR3 is made up of 15 amino acids. The germline V and J ends were trimmed by 1 base and 2 bases, with 11 bases remaining between them. The chain's CDR3 is CASSVLVADTDTQYF. For the CDR3, the DNA is TGTGCCAGCAGCGTATTGGTAGCGGACACAGATACGCAGTATTTT.

This chain joins TRBV19 and TRBJ1-2; D uncertain. Germline V gene sequence: CDR1 LNHDA, CDR2 SQIVND (reference sequence). Between the trimmed V and J ends, which lost 3 bases and 8 bases, there was a span of 22 bases. The CDR3 loop spans 16 amino acids. This chain's CDR3 is CASSMYGVRDLGGYTF. The CDR3 nucleotides read TGTGCCAGTAGTATGTATGGGGTCCGGGATCTTGGAGGCTACACCTTC.

In this sample, this clone turned up a few times. The chain uses TRBV19 and TRBJ2-7; the D is unclear. The CDR3 is 11 amino acids. Trimming took 4 bases from V and 3 from J, leaving 4 bases between them. CDR1 is LNHDA, CDR2 SQIVND, per germline (reference sequence). The CDR3 region is CASSTGYEQYF. The DNA for the CDR3 is TGTGCCAGTAGTACCGGCTACGAGCAGTACTTC.

This chain connects TRBV20-1 to TRBJ2-1, with D unclear. Trimming took 3 bases from V and 9 from J, leaving 9 bases between them. In germline, CDR1 is DFQATT, CDR2 SNEGSKA (reference sequence). The CDR3 consists of 11 residues. In DNA, the CDR3 is TGCAGTGCTAGCATGCCCAGTGAGCAGTTCTTC. As protein: CSASMPSEQFF.

Only a few counts were recorded for this clone. The rearrangement uses TRBV27 and TRBJ1-1, with D uncertain. The V gene's germline CDR1 is MNHEY and CDR2 SMNVEV (reference sequence). This CDR3 is 13 amino acids long. Trimming stripped 3 bases from V and 8 bases from J, with 13 bases between. This CDR3 reads CASSLTSGGEAFF. The DNA for the CDR3 is TGTGCCAGCAGTTTGACCTCGGGAGGCGAAGCTTTCTTT.

This chain connects TRBV5-1 to TRBJ1-4; D may be TRBD1 (6 bases). The germline V gene encodes CDR1 SGHRS and CDR2 YFSETQ. The CDR3 sequence is 14 residues long. V gave up 3 bases and J gave up 4 bases, with 10 bases separating them. The CDR3 DNA reads as TGCGCCAGCAGCTGGACAGCTAATAATGAAAAACTGTTTTTT. Translation gives CASSWTANNEKLFF.

The chain has TRBV25-1 and TRBJ1-2; D is unclear. This CDR3 contains 13 residues. Germline V lookup: CDR1 MGHDK, CDR2 SYGVNS. Trimming took 3 bases from V and 1 from J, leaving 6 bases between them. CDR3 in DNA: TGTGCCAGCAGTGATAAATATAACTATGGCTACACCTTC. Its protein product is CASSDKYNYGYTF.

J is TRBJ2-3 and V is TRBV28, with a weak D call TRBD1 (6 bases). V was trimmed by 6 bases and J by 1 base, leaving 14 bases between them. The CDR3 has 15 residues. Germline-derived CDR1 and CDR2 are MDHEN and SYDVKM. CDR3 loop: CASSPSEGGTDTQYF. CDR3 coding DNA: TGTGCCAGCAGCCCCTCCGAGGGGGGCACAGATACGCAGTATTTT.

This clone was detected only a few times. The chain employs TRBV5-5 and TRBJ1-1; 7 bases map to TRBD1. From germline, CDR1 is SGHKS and CDR2 YYEKEE (reference sequence). CDR3 length: 15 amino acids. V lost 4 bases, J lost 6 bases, and 12 bases stayed unmatched. CDR3 nucleotide sequence: TGTGCCAGCAGCGACTCCACGACAGGGTGGGCTGAAGCTTTCTTT. It yields the protein CASSDSTTGWAEAFF.

The V and J genes are TRBV5-4 and TRBJ2-7, with 7 bases identical to TRBD1. Unmatched junction bases numbered 10, after V lost 4 bases and J lost 3 bases. Germline V CDR1 and CDR2: SGHNT, YYREEE (reference sequence). This CDR3 comprises 15 residues. Here the CDR3 DNA reads TGTGCCAGCAGCCTCCCCGGGACAGAACTCTACGAGCAGTACTTC. This codes for CASSLPGTELYEQYF.

A few counts support this clone. V usage is TRBV2 and J usage is TRBJ2-7; 8 positions match TRBD1. The V gene end was trimmed by 4 bases and the J gene end by 0 bases; junction bases not matched to a gene: 5. The V gene's germline CDR1 is SNHLY and CDR2 FYNNEI. This CDR3 is built from 15 residues. Written as DNA, the CDR3 is TGTGCCAGCAGTGTGGCAGGGGGCTACTCCTACGAGCAGTACTTC. Its protein is CASSVAGGYSYEQYF.

As regards this clone: Additional DNA sequences in this sample encode the identical CDR3. V usage is TRBV7-9 and J usage is TRBJ2-5; TRBD1 is a possible D gene (6 bases). Trimming cost V 5 bases and J 2 bases, with 9 bases left between them. The CDR3 is 13 residues long. In germline, CDR1 is SEHNR, CDR2 FQNEAQ (reference sequence). The CDR3 DNA is TGTGCCAGCAGCCGTCAGGGGCAAGAGACCCAGTACTTC. This translates into CASSRQGQETQYF.

CDR3 in amino acids: CASSNAGTVYEQYF. The CDR3 DNA is TGTGCCAGCAGTAACGCCGGGACTGTCTACGAGCAGTACTTC. The V and J genes are TRBV6-1 and TRBJ2-7; D perhaps matches TRBD2 (6 bases). V lost 5 bases to trimming and J lost 3 bases, with 14 bases between them. The CDR3 runs to 14 residues. Germline CDR1 is MNHNS and CDR2 is SASEGT.

The chain couples TRBV6-1 to TRBJ1-5; 8 bases map to TRBD1. V lost 2 bases and J lost 6; bases outside the gene matches: 6. The length of the CDR3 is 15 residues. The germline V gene has CDR1 MNHNS and CDR2 SASEGT. CDR3 region: CASSERTGSFQPQHF. The CDR3 DNA is TGTGCCAGCAGTGAAAGGACAGGGAGTTTTCAGCCCCAGCATTTT.

The CDR3 DNA is TGCGCCAGCAGCTTGGAGGACAGCTCACCCCTCCACTTT. Protein: CASSLEDSSPLHF. The chain joins TRBV5-1 to TRBJ1-6, with TRBD1 as a possible D gene (6 bases). Trimming took 0 bases from V and 10 from J, leaving 8 bases between them. Germline CDR1 SGHRS, CDR2 YFSETQ. The CDR3 consists of 13 residues.

The genes are TRBV5-4 and TRBJ2-3, with 12 bases that match TRBD2. Germline values: CDR1 SGHNT, CDR2 YYREEE (reference sequence). This CDR3 region has 16 residues. Losses at the gene ends were 5 bases for V and 5 bases for J; bases not matched to a gene: 9. CDR3 amino acids: CASSHGLAGRLDTQYF. The CDR3 nucleotides read TGTGCCAGCAGTCACGGACTAGCGGGGAGATTAGATACGCAGTATTTT.

This chain uses TRBV6-5 with TRBJ2-1; 8 bases map to TRBD2. Unmatched junction bases numbered 4, after V lost 5 bases and J lost 1 base. The CDR3 sequence is 15 residues long. Germline V gene lookup returns CDR1 MNHEY and CDR2 SVGAGI. The CDR3: CASSSSGGSYNEQFF. The CDR3 region has the DNA TGTGCCAGCAGTAGCAGCGGGGGATCCTACAATGAGCAGTTCTTC.

V usage is TRBV28 and J usage is TRBJ1-3; D may be TRBD1 (6 bases). Germline CDR1 and CDR2: MDHEN and SYDVKM. There are 14 residues in the CDR3. Deletions cut 8 bases from V and 4 bases from J, with 15 bases between. In DNA, the CDR3 is TGTGCCAGCGGTCTCCCCACAGGGGGAAACACCATATATTTT. As protein: CASGLPTGGNTIYF.

This rearrangement joins TRBV30 to TRBJ2-4; D gene unclear. CDR3 size: 13 residues. V lost 2 bases and J lost 4, with 9 bases in between. Looked up from germline, CDR1 is GTSNPN and CDR2 is SVGIG (reference sequence). The CDR3 here is CAWSLYGKNIQYF. The CDR3, as DNA: TGTGCCTGGAGTCTGTACGGGAAAAACATTCAGTACTTC.

The table lists this clone with a count of one. This chain uses TRBV29-1 with TRBJ2-1; D gene ambiguous. Germline V gives CDR1 SQVTM, CDR2 ANQGSEA. The length of the CDR3 is 15 residues. Trimming pared 1 base from V and 12 bases from J, leaving 22 bases between. The CDR3 coding sequence is TGCAGCGTTGAAGTATCGGGTCGGGTCCGCCCCGGGCAGTTCTTC. This sequence encodes CSVEVSGRVRPGQFF.